Listed below are T cell receptor beta chains from one sample, sequenced in a study of T cell repertoires in cytomegalovirus infection. MiXCR, run by TCRdb on the reads, gives a single entry per CDR3 protein. The data hold 200,000 to 250,000 distinct CDR3 sequences, with less than 50% observed a single time. The antigens these receptors bind are not known. Source: CD8+ T cells from cultured PBMCs, taken from culture after CMV antigen stimulation. The receptors originated from a human donor in good health (CMV status not recorded). Some clones in this sample may be carry-over from other donors' samples. Both conserved end residues are part of each CDR3. Some rows mark clone size as missing; the rest say once, few, many or name a class of expanded clone.

v_gene	abundance	j_gene	CDR3aa
TRBV27	.	TRBJ2-7	CASSLGETAYEQYF
TRBV7-6	.	TRBJ2-2	CVSRERGDTGELFF
TRBV4-2	many	TRBJ2-7	CASSQGFRASGLPYEQYF
TRBV7-8	.	TRBJ2-1	CASSLSPRASGGNEQFF
TRBV12-3/TRBV12-4	.	TRBJ1-3	CASSLLTEILSGNTIYF
TRBV15	few	TRBJ2-7	CATSSRTSGNYEQYF
TRBV30	few	TRBJ2-5	CAWSGLGPPETQYF
TRBV20-1	few	TRBJ2-4	CSARGGLQLDKNIQYF
TRBV20-1	many	TRBJ2-5	CSANPGESPPETQYF
TRBV19	.	TRBJ1-2	CASSDPGTENYGYTF
TRBV7-9	.	TRBJ1-1	CASSEQGRTEAFF
TRBV11-2	.	TRBJ2-7	CASSLDLGQGSYEQYF
TRBV7-9	few	TRBJ2-1	CASSLVRTNYNEQFF
TRBV7-9	.	TRBJ1-1	CASSTPDSMNTEASF
TRBV7-2	.	TRBJ2-3	CASSSSPRGAITDTQYF
TRBV4-1	few	TRBJ1-1	CASSPQDRGVMNTEAFF
TRBV12-3/TRBV12-4	.	TRBJ2-3	CASSFRGGLTDTQYF
TRBV11-2	.	TRBJ2-7	CASSLGRGLLEQYF
TRBV10-3	.	TRBJ2-2	CAISEPSGATGELFF
TRBV4-2	.	TRBJ2-1	CASSLSPPGLAENEQFF
TRBV6-1	.	TRBJ2-1	CASSEKALAAYNEQFF
TRBV7-9	.	TRBJ2-7	CASSYGLKAYEQYF
TRBV7-8	many	TRBJ2-3	CASSSLTGADTQYF
TRBV7-6	.	TRBJ1-1	CASSPRDALEAFF
TRBV6-5	.	TRBJ1-1	CASRDTYTEAFF
TRBV7-6	.	TRBJ2-3	CASSLSGGASDTQYF
TRBV11-2	few	TRBJ1-1	CASSPLWGPVGAFF
TRBV6-2/TRBV6-3	many	TRBJ1-3	CASSYFRAGNTIYF
TRBV29-1	.	TRBJ2-2	CSVETSGWNTGELFF
TRBV10-3	few	TRBJ2-6	CAISELDRTTGSSGANVLTF
TRBV27	.	TRBJ1-2	CASSLTGAHLNYGYTF
TRBV4-1	.	TRBJ1-1	CASSPRDPEAEAFF
TRBV9	.	TRBJ2-1	CASSVPSGTSAMNEQFF
TRBV4-1	few	TRBJ2-5	CASSWGRSLAGSETQYF
TRBV7-2	few	TRBJ2-3	CASSDSLAGRGVDTQYF
TRBV4-2	few	TRBJ2-5	CASSPQGGGAPETQYF
TRBV28	few	TRBJ2-5	CASSQTSGRAETQYF
TRBV11-2	.	TRBJ2-7	CASSSLLEYEQYF
TRBV6-6	once	TRBJ2-7	CASSPPPERGGGEQYF
TRBV9	.	TRBJ2-7	CASSKEAGGPDEQYF
TRBV27	.	TRBJ2-7	CASSRASGYEQYF
TRBV7-6	few	TRBJ2-5	CASSFEADQETQYF
TRBV28	.	TRBJ2-5	CASSFTEDFQETQYF
TRBV9	.	TRBJ2-3	CASSPRAGGPADTQYF
TRBV6-5	.	TRBJ1-6	CASSPDPWSHSPLHF
TRBV11-2	once	TRBJ2-7	CASSSIGDYEQYF
TRBV11-2	.	TRBJ1-6	CASRDREGRDSPLHF